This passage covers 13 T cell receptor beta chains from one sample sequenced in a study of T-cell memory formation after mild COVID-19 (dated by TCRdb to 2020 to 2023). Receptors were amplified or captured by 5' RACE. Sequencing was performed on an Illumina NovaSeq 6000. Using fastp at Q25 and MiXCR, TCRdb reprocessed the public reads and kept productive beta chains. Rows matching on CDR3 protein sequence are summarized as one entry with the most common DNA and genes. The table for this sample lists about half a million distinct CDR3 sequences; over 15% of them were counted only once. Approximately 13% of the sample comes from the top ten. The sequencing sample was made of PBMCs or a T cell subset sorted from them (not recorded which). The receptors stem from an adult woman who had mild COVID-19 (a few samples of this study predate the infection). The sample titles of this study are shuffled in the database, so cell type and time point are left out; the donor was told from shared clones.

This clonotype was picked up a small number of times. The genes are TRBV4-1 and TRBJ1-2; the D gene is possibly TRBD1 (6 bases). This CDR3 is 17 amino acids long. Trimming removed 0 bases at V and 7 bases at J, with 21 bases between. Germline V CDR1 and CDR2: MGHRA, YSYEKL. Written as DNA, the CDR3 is TGCGCCAGCAGCCAAGACACATTTGCAGGGGCTTTATCTGGCTACACCTTC. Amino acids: CASSQDTFAGALSGYTF.

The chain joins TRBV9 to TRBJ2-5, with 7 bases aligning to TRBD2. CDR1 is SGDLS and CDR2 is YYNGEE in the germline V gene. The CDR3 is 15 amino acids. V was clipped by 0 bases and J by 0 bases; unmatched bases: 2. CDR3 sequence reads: CASSVEAGYQETQYF. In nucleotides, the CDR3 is TGTGCCAGCAGCGTAGAAGCGGGGTACCAAGAGACCCAGTACTTC.

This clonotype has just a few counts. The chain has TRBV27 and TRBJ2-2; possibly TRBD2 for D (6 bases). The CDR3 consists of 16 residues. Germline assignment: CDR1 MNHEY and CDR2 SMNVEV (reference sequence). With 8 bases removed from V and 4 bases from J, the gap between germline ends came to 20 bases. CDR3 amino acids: CASHPFGSLVTGELFF. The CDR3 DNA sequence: TGTGCCAGCCACCCCTTCGGGAGTCTGGTCACCGGGGAGCTGTTTTTT.

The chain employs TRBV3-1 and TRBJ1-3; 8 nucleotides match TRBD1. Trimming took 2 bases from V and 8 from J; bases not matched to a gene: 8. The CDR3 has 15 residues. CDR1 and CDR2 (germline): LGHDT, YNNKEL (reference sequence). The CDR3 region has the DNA TGTGCCAGCAGCCAATACGACAGGGGAAAGGACACCATATATTTT. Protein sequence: CASSQYDRGKDTIYF.

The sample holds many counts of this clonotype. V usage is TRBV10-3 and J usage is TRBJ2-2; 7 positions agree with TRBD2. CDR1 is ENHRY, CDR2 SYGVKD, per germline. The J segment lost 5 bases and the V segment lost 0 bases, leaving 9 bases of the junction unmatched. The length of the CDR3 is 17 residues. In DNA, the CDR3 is TGTGCCATCAGTGAGTCCGTTGCGGGAGTAGGAACCGGGGAGCTGTTTTTT. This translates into CAISESVAGVGTGELFF.

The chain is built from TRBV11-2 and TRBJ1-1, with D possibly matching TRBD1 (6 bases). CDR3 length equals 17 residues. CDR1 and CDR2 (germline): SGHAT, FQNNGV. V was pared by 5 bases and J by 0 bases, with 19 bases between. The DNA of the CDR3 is TGTGCCAGCAGCGCTTTAACTTCGGGACACCTGAACACTGAAGCTTTCTTT. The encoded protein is CASSALTSGHLNTEAFF.

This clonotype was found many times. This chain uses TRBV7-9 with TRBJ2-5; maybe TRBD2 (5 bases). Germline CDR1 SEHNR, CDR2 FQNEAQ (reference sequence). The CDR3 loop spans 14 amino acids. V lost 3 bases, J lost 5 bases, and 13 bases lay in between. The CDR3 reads CASSFLAGGETQYF. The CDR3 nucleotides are TGTGCCAGCAGCTTCCTCGCGGGCGGGGAGACCCAGTACTTC.

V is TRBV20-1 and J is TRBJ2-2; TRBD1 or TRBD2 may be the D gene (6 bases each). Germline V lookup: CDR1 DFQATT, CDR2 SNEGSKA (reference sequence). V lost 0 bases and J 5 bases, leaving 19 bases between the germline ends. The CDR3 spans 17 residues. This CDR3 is CSARDLNTGTLTGELFF. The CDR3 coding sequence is TGCAGTGCTAGAGACCTGAACACAGGGACTCTAACCGGGGAGCTGTTTTTT.

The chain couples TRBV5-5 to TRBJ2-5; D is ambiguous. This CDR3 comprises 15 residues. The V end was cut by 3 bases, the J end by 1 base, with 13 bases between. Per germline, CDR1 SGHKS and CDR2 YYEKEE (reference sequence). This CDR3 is CASSSVPQVQETQYF. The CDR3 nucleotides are TGTGCCAGCAGCTCCGTCCCCCAGGTCCAAGAGACCCAGTACTTC.

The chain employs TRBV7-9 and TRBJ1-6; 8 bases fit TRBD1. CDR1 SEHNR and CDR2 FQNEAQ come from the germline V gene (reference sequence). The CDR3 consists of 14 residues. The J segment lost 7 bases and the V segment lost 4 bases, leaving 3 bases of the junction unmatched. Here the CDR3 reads CASSSQGANSPLHF. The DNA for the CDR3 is TGTGCCAGCAGCTCCCAGGGGGCCAATTCACCCCTCCACTTT.

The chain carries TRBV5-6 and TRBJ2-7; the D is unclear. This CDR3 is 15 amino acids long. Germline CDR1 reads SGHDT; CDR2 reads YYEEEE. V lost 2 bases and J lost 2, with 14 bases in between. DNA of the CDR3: TGTGCCAGCAGCTTTATTGGAAAGGAGACCTACGAGCAGTACTTC. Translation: CASSFIGKETYEQYF.

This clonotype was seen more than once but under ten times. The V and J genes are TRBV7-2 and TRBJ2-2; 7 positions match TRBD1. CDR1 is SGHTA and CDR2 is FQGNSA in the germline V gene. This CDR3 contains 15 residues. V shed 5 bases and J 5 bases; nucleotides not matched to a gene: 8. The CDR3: CASSGTGVGTGELFF. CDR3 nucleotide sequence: TGTGCCAGCAGCGGTACAGGGGTAGGAACCGGGGAGCTGTTTTTT. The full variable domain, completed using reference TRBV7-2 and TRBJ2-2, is GAGVSQSPSNKVTEKGKDVELRCDPISGHTALYWYRQSLGQGLEFLIYFQGNSAPDKSGLPSDRFSAERTGGSVSTLTIQRTQQEDSAVYLCASSGTGVGTGELFFGEGSRLTVL.

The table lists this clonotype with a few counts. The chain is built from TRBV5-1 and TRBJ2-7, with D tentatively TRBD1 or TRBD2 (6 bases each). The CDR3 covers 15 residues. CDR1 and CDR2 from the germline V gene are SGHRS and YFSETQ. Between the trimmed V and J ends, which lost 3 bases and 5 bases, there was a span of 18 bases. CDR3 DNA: TGCGCCAGCAGCTCAGGAGACGGGGGCCAAGACGAGCAGTACTTC. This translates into CASSSGDGGQDEQYF.